These T cell receptor beta chains were read from a single sample in a study of cytomegalovirus exposure and HLA in healthy donors. Only in-frame clones appear in the TCRdb table, and some are missing; sequencing was by immunoSEQ multiplex PCR. Of about 94,000 clones listed, over 50% are singletons. Sequences were obtained from PBMCs. These receptor sequences come from a man aged 30 to 45 in good health and CMV-seronegative. Each CDR3 is given with its conserved first and last residue. Fields, in order: CDR3 protein, D gene, V gene. A D gene is named only where the DNA matches it firmly.

CDR3aa: CASRGWTSTVQETQYF
d_gene: .
v_gene: TRBV2

CDR3aa: CASSLRPQGMNTGELFF
d_gene: .
v_gene: TRBV27

CDR3aa: CASSLARYEQYF
d_gene: .
v_gene: TRBV7-9

CDR3aa: CASSPGHLNQPQHF
d_gene: .
v_gene: TRBV5-5

CDR3aa: CASSQAGQRSSGGYTF
d_gene: .
v_gene: TRBV4-3

CDR3aa: CASSLLAGTYEQYF
d_gene: TRBD2
v_gene: TRBV7-2

CDR3aa: CASIRPPEEGFDYGYTF
d_gene: .
v_gene: TRBV21-1

CDR3aa: CASSLGGQGTYEQYF
d_gene: TRBD1
v_gene: TRBV28

CDR3aa: CTSSQDEKARFF
d_gene: .
v_gene: TRBV1

CDR3aa: CASSDGGPTTNEQFF
d_gene: .
v_gene: TRBV6-4

CDR3aa: CASWTGGVTEAFF
d_gene: TRBD1
v_gene: TRBV6-6

CDR3aa: CASSFHRTSTNQPQHF
d_gene: .
v_gene: TRBV7-8

CDR3aa: CASSRQGGITEAFF
d_gene: TRBD1
v_gene: TRBV2

CDR3aa: CASSLAPAGGPYWFF
d_gene: TRBD2
v_gene: TRBV5-5

CDR3aa: CASRPIGQGRTQYF
d_gene: TRBD1
v_gene: TRBV11-2

CDR3aa: CAWRAFGLAKNIQYF
d_gene: .
v_gene: TRBV30

CDR3aa: CASSGTSGRHTDTQYF
d_gene: TRBD2
v_gene: TRBV9

CDR3aa: CASSTVGGFQETQYF
d_gene: .
v_gene: TRBV5-1

CDR3aa: CASSLSGTGSNYGYTF
d_gene: TRBD1
v_gene: TRBV28

CDR3aa: CAWTEGFGNTIYF
d_gene: .
v_gene: TRBV30